This TCR beta chain is drawn from a study of cytomegalovirus exposure and HLA in healthy donors. The V gene lost 4 bases and the J gene lost 4 bases, with 10 bases spanning the gap. Looked up from germline, CDR1 is LGHNA and CDR2 is YSLEER. This CDR3 region has 13 residues. The PCR made use of 60 Vbeta and 13 Jbeta primers. Clones were sequenced by immunoSEQ multiplex PCR, and TCRdb holds only the in-frame ones, with some missing. Of 200,000 or so clones listed, roughly 77% were seen once; the top ten hold about 0.37%. Sequencing input: PBMCs. This chain connects TRBV4-3 to TRBJ1-1; D unresolved. The source of this sequence is a male donor in good health and CMV-seropositive. The CDR3 sequence: CASSRGPLTEAFF. In DNA, the CDR3 is TGCGCCAGCAGCCGCGGCCCGCTCACTGAAGCTTTCTTT.